This T cell receptor beta chain was profiled in a study of beta chain features in type 1 diabetes. Investigators reverse transcribed all isolated RNA, so they sequenced expressed TCRB transcripts. Clones were read by immunoSEQ multiplex PCR, and TCRdb kept only the in-frame ones, dropping some. This table has some 300,000 clones, roughly 8% appearing once. CDR1 is GTSNPN and CDR2 is SVGIG in the germline V gene (reference sequence). The CDR3 extends over 13 amino acids. Material for sequencing was central memory CD4+ T cells from blood. This sequence joins TRBV30 and TRBJ1-4; TRBD1 is a possible D gene (5 bases). This sequence was found in a woman younger than 30 in good health. CDR3 sequence reads: CAGVGDTNEKLFF. Written as DNA, the CDR3 is TGTGCTGGGGTTGGGGACACTAATGAAAAACTGTTTTTT. Combining the CDR3 with reference TRBV30 and TRBJ1-4 gives the whole variable domain SQTIHQWPATLVQPVGSPLSLECTVEGTSNPNLYWYRQAAGRGLQLLFYSVGIGQISSEVPQNLSASRPQDRQFILSSKKLLLSDSGFYLCAGVGDTNEKLFFGSGTQLSVL.